This T cell receptor (beta chain) is drawn from a study of identical twins. Broader study findings: For monozygotic twins, models underestimated out-of-frame TCR alpha sharing.

TCRdb reanalysed the 5' RACE reads using MiXCR and keeps one entry per CDR3 protein. The data hold hundreds of thousands of distinct CDR3 sequences, with roughly 8% observed a single time. Per the germline V gene, CDR1 is MNHNY and CDR2 is SVGAGI (reference sequence). The CDR3 loop spans 13 amino acids. V shed 10 bases and J shed 0 bases, with 13 bases lying between them. Healthy Caucasian individuals made up all the donors. This clonotype has just a few counts. The antigen is undetermined. Separately, the same data were catalogued under a study of yellow fever vaccine responses in identical twins.

This receptor was identified in a woman between 18 and 29 years old in good health. The chain joins TRBV6-6 to TRBJ2-7, with D tentatively TRBD1 (6 bases). Sequenced: PBMCs. The DNA for the CDR3 is TGTGCCACTTTATCGGACAGCTCCTACGAGCAGTACTTC. The encoded protein is CATLSDSSYEQYF.